The TCR beta chain described here comes from a study of T cell responses to AZD1222 COVID-19 vaccine. General study points: Unmutated variant regions reportedly attract nearly half of all spike-specific TCRs. Donors in the cohort were predominantly white British and more often female, and clonal diversity was possibly underestimated. Two AZD1222 administrations were followed by greater Spike-specific TCR breadth and depth. Sampling that yielded the repertoires occurred only after the peak T cell response.

This table comes from immunoSEQ multiplex PCR, and its TCRdb copy is limited to in-frame clones, with some not included. The sample has fewer than 90,000 clones, 85% to 90% seen once. Concerning this clone: Its cognate antigen is unknown.

The sequences come from peripheral blood, collected 28 days after the second AZD1222 dose. The TCR was taken from an adult who received the AZD1222 COVID-19 vaccine.

The DNA for the CDR3 is TGTGCCAGCAGTTTGCGGACAGGGCCCCGGAATTCACCCCTCCACTTT. Its protein product is CASSLRTGPRNSPLHF. The rearrangement links TRBV28 to TRBJ1-6, with 8 bases identical to TRBD1. Trimming at V came to 3 bases and at J to 7 bases, leaving 8 bases not matched to a gene. CDR1 and CDR2 (germline): MDHEN, SYDVKM. The CDR3 runs 16 residues.